This is a list of T cell receptor beta chains from one sample in a study of long-term antiretroviral therapy in people with HIV. Profiled with immunoSEQ multiplex PCR; TCRdb holds only in-frame clones, not every one. The sample shows approximately 9,700 clones, roughly three quarters of them seen only once. The material sequenced was unsorted PBMCs, taken 1.8 years before starting antiretroviral therapy. These receptors were collected from a man aged 35-49 years with HIV. CDR3s include the opening cysteine and the closing phenylalanine or tryptophan. Fields, in order: J gene, D gene, clone size, V gene, CDR3 DNA, CDR3 protein. D genes are given only for firm matches. For some rows the clone size is stated as once, few or many, or as a class when expanded; others skip it.

TRBJ2-7 | TRBD2 | . | TRBV14 | TGTGCCAGCAGCCAAGTCGGGGGGTCCTACGAGCAGTACTTC | CASSQVGGSYEQYF
TRBJ2-3 | TRBD2 | . | TRBV5-4 | TGTGCCAGCAGCTGGGGGACTAGTCCAACAGATACGCAGTATTTT | CASSWGTSPTDTQYF
TRBJ1-5 | . | large | TRBV2 | TGTGCCAGCAGTGAAAAACCCTTCAATCAGCCCCAGCATTTT | CASSEKPFNQPQHF
TRBJ1-1 | . | once | TRBV2 | TGTGCCAGCAATTTAGGGGGGGCGGGAGGAGTAGGAGCTTTCTTT | CASNLGGAGGVGAFF
TRBJ2-3 | TRBD2 | . | TRBV13 | TGTGCCAGCAGCTTAAGAGCGGGGGGCACAGATACGCAGTATTTT | CASSLRAGGTDTQYF
TRBJ2-3 | . | . | TRBV5-5 | TGTGCCAGCAGCTTGGGCGGGGCCCCCACAGATACGCAGTATTTT | CASSLGGAPTDTQYF
TRBJ1-1 | . | . | TRBV4-1 | TGCGCCAGCAGCCAAGATCAATGGGGGGCAAACACTGAAGCTTTCTTT | CASSQDQWGANTEAFF
TRBJ1-2 | . | few | TRBV15 | TGTGCCACCAGCAGAGGGGGCGGAGGGACAATCTATGGCTACACCTTC | CATSRGGGGTIYGYTF
TRBJ2-7 | TRBD2 | . | TRBV5-6 | TGTGCCAGCAGCCCATTGGGAGGGGTCGATTACGAGCAGTACTTC | CASSPLGGVDYEQYF
TRBJ2-2 | . | . | TRBV27 | TGTGCCAGCAGGCAACTCACAGGGCTGGGCACCGGGGAGCTGTTTTTT | CASRQLTGLGTGELFF
TRBJ1-1 | . | . | TRBV10-1 | TGCGCCAGCAGTGCGACAACAGGGCAAGCTTTCTTT | CASSATTGQAFF
TRBJ1-5 | . | . | TRBV5-6 | TGTGCCAGCAGCCTGGGACATCAGCCCCAGCATTTT | CASSLGHQPQHF
TRBJ2-2 | . | few | TRBV6-6 | TGTGCCAGCAGTTACTCGGGTGGGGGGCACACCGGGGAGCTGTTTTTT | CASSYSGGGHTGELFF
TRBJ1-6 | . | . | TRBV27 | TGTGCCAGCAGTTTCACAGGGAATAATTCACCCCTCCACTTT | CASSFTGNNSPLHF
TRBJ1-1 | . | . | TRBV27 | TGTGCCAGCAGTTTATATGGGGGGGGCACTGAAGCTTTCTTT | CASSLYGGGTEAFF
TRBJ2-1 | . | . | TRBV21-1 | TGTGCCAGTCCTCCCGGGACAGGGATTTACAATGAGCAGTTCTTC | CASPPGTGIYNEQFF
TRBJ2-2 | TRBD2 | . | TRBV7-2 | TGTGCCAGCAGCCCAAGGGCTAGCGGCACCGGGGAGCTGTTTTTT | CASSPRASGTGELFF
TRBJ1-5 | . | once | TRBV6-5 | TGTGCCAGCAGTTTGTCGTGGTCTGGCGATCAGCCCCAGCATTTT | CASSLSWSGDQPQHF
TRBJ1-1 | . | once | TRBV7-2 | TGTGCCAGCAGCTTAGGGGGGAGGGGAACTGAAGCTTTCTTT | CASSLGGRGTEAFF
TRBJ1-5 | . | . | TRBV4-1 | TGCGCCAGCAGCCAAAACAGGGCTGAAAATCAGCCCCAGCATTTT | CASSQNRAENQPQHF
TRBJ2-1 | TRBD2 | . | TRBV4-2 | TGTGCCAGCAGCCAAGAGGAGCGGGGGGTAGACAATGAGCAGTTCTTC | CASSQEERGVDNEQFF
TRBJ2-5 | TRBD2 | . | TRBV19 | TGTGCCAGTAGAGGGACTAGCGGGGGGCAGGAGACCCAGTACTTC | CASRGTSGGQETQYF
TRBJ2-6 | . | . | TRBV18 | TGTGCCAGCTCACTCGAAGTGAGCTCTGGGGCCAACGTCCTGACTTTC | CASSLEVSSGANVLTF
TRBJ1-6 | TRBD1 | . | TRBV5-1 | TGCGCCAGCAGCTCGCGTCTCAGGGGACCAGGGGGTTCACCCCTCCACTTT | CASSSRLRGPGGSPLHF
TRBJ2-1 | . | once | TRBV5-4 | TGTGCCAGCAGCTTGGCCGGCAGCCAGGGGTTCTTC | CASSLAGSQGFF
TRBJ1-1 | . | . | TRBV5-4 | TGTGCCAGCAGCTTGGAGGGACAGAACACTGAAGCTTTCTTT | CASSLEGQNTEAFF
TRBJ1-4 | TRBD1 | large | TRBV5-1 | TGCGCCAGCAGCTTTCCCCGGACAGGCCTTAATGAAAAACTGTTTTTT | CASSFPRTGLNEKLFF
TRBJ1-1 | . | . | TRBV9 | TGTGCCAGCAGCCCGGAGGGTACCCAAGGTGCCAACACTGAAGCTTTCTTT | CASSPEGTQGANTEAFF
TRBJ1-5 | TRBD1 | . | TRBV23-1 | TGCGCCAGCAGTCAAGACAGGGATAGTCAGCCCCAGCATTTT | CASSQDRDSQPQHF
TRBJ1-1 | . | . | TRBV10-2 | TGCGCCAGCAGGGACAGCAAGAACACTGAAGCTTTCTTT | CASRDSKNTEAFF
TRBJ2-7 | . | . | TRBV5-4 | TGTGCCAGCAGCTTAAACAGGGCCCCGGAGGGCGAGCAGTACTTC | CASSLNRAPEGEQYF
TRBJ1-1 | . | . | TRBV9 | TGTGCCAGCAGCGTAGGAGGGATGGGCGACACTGAAGCTTTCTTT | CASSVGGMGDTEAFF
TRBJ2-2 | TRBD1 | once | TRBV9 | TGTGCCAGCAGCCCACGGACAGGGGAGTACACCGGGGAGCTGTTTTTT | CASSPRTGEYTGELFF
TRBJ1-6 | . | . | TRBV6-5 | TGTGCCAGCAGTTCCACGAGGACACGGATTAATTCACCCCTCCACTTT | CASSSTRTRINSPLHF
TRBJ2-1 | . | . | TRBV10-3 | TGTGCCAGCAAGAAACACTGTTACAATGAGCAGTTCTTC | CASKKHCYNEQFF
TRBJ1-1 | . | . | TRBV7-2 | TGTGCCAGCAGCCTCTCGGGGAACACTGAAGCTTTCTTT | CASSLSGNTEAFF
TRBJ1-1 | TRBD1 | . | TRBV30 | TGTGCCTGTTCTGGGACAGGGGTCCTGAACACTGAAGCTTTCTTT | CACSGTGVLNTEAFF
TRBJ1-5 | . | . | TRBV5-6 | TGTGCCAGCAGCTTGGCCGAACAGGGCCAGCCCCAGCATTTT | CASSLAEQGQPQHF
TRBJ1-4 | . | . | TRBV5-1 | TGCGCCAGCAGCTTGGGCGGGCTTGGGGAAAAACTGTTTTTT | CASSLGGLGEKLFF
TRBJ1-2 | . | . | TRBV19 | TGTGCCAGTAGTATAGATCATAACAGCTTGACCTATGGCTACACCTTC | CASSIDHNSLTYGYTF
TRBJ1-5 | TRBD1 | once | TRBV19 | TGTGCCAGTAGTACTCCAGGGGGGAATCAGCCCCAGCATTTT | CASSTPGGNQPQHF
TRBJ1-2 | . | once | TRBV5-1 | TGCGCCAGCAGCTTGAACGGGGAATTTGGCTACACCTTC | CASSLNGEFGYTF
TRBJ2-6 | . | . | TRBV7-8 | TGTGCCAGCAGCTTGTGGATCTCTGGGGCCAACGTCCTGACTTTC | CASSLWISGANVLTF
TRBJ1-6 | TRBD1 | . | TRBV10-1 | TGCGCCAGACGCGACAGGGATAATTCACCCCTCCACTTT | CARRDRDNSPLHF
TRBJ2-7 | TRBD1 | . | TRBV7-3 | TGTGCCAGCAGCCCACCAACCCGGGACAGGGACTACGAGCAGTACTTC | CASSPPTRDRDYEQYF
TRBJ2-5 | . | . | TRBV4-2 | TGTGCCAGCAGCCCCGGACTCGGGTCGGAGACCCAGTACTTC | CASSPGLGSETQYF
TRBJ2-7 | . | once | TRBV2 | TGTGCCAGCAGTGAAGGCCTAGTCGATTACGAGCAGTACTTC | CASSEGLVDYEQYF
TRBJ2-7 | . | . | TRBV9 | TGTGCCAGCAGCGTAGGCGGGGTCAGCTCCTACGAGCAGTACTTC | CASSVGGVSSYEQYF
TRBJ1-2 | TRBD1 | few | TRBV6-5 | TGTGCCAGCAGTTTCCGCCGGGACAGTAACTATGGCTACACCTTC | CASSFRRDSNYGYTF
TRBJ2-3 | TRBD2 | . | TRBV4-1 | TGCGCCAGCAGCCAAGGGGGAAGCGGGGGGGCCATAGATACGCAGTATTTT | CASSQGGSGGAIDTQYF
TRBJ1-2 | TRBD1 | . | TRBV29-1 | TGCAGCGTTGAAGTAGGACAGGCGGTTGGAGGCTACACCTTC | CSVEVGQAVGGYTF